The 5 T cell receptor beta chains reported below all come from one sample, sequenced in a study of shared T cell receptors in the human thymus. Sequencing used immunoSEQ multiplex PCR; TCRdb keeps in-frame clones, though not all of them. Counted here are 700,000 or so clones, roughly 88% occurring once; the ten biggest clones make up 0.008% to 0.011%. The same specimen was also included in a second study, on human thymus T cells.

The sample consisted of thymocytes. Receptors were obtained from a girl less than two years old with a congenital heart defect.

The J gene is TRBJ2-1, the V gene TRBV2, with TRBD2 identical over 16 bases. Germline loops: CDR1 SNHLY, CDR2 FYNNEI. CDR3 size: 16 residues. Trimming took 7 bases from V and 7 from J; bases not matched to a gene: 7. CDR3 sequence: CASTGTSGGAGNEQFF. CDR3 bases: TGTGCCAGCACAGGGACTAGCGGGGGGGCTGGTAATGAGCAGTTCTTC.

CDR3 protein: CASGPEETQYF. The CDR3 DNA sequence: TGTGCCAGCGGTCCTGAGGAGACCCAGTACTTC. The chain combines TRBV5-6 with TRBJ2-5; no firm D call. The CDR3 is 11 residues long. V was cut by 7 bases and J by 5 bases, with 9 bases left in between. Germline CDR1 and CDR2: SGHDT and YYEEEE. The full variable domain, completed using reference TRBV5-6 and TRBJ2-5, is DAGVTQSPTHLIKTRGQQVTLRCSPKSGHDTVSWYQQALGQGPQFIFQYYEEEERQRGNFPDRFSGHQFPNYSSELNVNALLLGDSALYLCASGPEETQYFGPGTRLLVL.

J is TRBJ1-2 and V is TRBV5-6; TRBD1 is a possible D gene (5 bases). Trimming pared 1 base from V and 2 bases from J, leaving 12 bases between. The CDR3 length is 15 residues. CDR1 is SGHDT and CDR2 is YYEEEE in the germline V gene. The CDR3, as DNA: TGTGCCAGCAGCTTGCGCTCGACAGTGAACTATGGCTACACCTTC. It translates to CASSLRSTVNYGYTF.

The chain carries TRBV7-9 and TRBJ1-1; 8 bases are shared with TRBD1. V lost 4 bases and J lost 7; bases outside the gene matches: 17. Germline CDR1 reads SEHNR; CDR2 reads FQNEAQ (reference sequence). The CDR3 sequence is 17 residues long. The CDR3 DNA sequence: TGTGCCAGCAGCTCAACAGGGGGGGTAGGGTTAGGTATTGAAGCTTTCTTT. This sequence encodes CASSSTGGVGLGIEAFF.

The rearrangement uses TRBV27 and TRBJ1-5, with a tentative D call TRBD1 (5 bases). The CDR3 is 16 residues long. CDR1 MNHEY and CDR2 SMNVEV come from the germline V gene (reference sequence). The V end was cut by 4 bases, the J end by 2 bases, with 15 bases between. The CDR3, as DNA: TGTGCCAGCAGTTGGTTCGGGGGAGCGGGCAATCAGCCCCAGCATTTT. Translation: CASSWFGGAGNQPQHF.